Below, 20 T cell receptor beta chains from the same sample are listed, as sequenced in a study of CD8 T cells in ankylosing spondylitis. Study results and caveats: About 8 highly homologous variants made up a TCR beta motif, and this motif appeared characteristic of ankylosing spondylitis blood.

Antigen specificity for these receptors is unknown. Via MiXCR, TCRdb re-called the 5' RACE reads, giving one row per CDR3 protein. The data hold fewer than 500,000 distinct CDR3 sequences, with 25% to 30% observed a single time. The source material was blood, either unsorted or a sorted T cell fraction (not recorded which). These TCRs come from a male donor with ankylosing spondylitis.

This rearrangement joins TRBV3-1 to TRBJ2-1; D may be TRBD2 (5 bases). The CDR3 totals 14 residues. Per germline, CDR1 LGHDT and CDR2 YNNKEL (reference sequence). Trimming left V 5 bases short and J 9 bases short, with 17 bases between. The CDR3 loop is CASSRSSFGGEQFF. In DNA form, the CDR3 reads TGTGCCAGCAGCAGGAGTTCCTTCGGAGGTGAGCAGTTCTTC.

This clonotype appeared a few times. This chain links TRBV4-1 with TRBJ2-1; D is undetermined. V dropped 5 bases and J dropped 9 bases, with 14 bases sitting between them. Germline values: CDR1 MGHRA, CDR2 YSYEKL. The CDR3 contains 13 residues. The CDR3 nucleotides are TGCGCCAGCAGCAAGAAAAGGTCGGGTGAGCAGTTCTTC. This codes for CASSKKRSGEQFF.

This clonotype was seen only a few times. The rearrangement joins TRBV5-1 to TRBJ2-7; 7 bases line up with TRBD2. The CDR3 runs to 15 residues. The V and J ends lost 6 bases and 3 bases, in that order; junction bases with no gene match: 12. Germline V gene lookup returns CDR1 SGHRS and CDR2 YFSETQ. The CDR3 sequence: CASILLGGPIYEQYF. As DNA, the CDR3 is TGCGCCAGCATCCTGCTGGGAGGGCCCATCTACGAGCAGTACTTC.

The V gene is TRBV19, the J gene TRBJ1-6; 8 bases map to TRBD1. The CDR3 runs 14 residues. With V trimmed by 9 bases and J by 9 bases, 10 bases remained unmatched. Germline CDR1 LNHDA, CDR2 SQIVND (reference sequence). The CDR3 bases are TGTGCCAGCTCCGGGACAGGAGGTATTTCACCCCTCCACTTT. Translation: CASSGTGGISPLHF.

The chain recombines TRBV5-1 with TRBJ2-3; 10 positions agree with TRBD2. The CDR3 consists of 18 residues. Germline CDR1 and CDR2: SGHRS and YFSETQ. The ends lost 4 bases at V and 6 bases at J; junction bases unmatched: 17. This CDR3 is CASSTARILAGVADTQYF. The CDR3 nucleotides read TGCGCCAGCAGCACGGCGAGAATTCTAGCGGGAGTGGCTGATACGCAGTATTTT.

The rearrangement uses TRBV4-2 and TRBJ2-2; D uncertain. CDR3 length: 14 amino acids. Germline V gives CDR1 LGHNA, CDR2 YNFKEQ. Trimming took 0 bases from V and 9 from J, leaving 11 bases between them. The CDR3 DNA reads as TGTGCCAGCAGCCAAGACCCCTCCAACCGGGAGCTGTTTTTT. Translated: CASSQDPSNRELFF.

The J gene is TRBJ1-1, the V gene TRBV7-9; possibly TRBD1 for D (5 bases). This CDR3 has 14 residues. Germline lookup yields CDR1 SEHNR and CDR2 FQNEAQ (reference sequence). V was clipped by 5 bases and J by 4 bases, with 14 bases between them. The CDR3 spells CASSLDIDSTEAFF. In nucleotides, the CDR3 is TGTGCCAGCAGCCTGGACATCGACTCCACTGAAGCTTTCTTT.

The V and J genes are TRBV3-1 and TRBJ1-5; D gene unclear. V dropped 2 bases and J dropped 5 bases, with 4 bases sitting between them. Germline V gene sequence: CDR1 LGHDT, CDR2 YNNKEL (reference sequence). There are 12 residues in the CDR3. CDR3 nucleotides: TGTGCCAGCAGCCAACTTGATCAGCCCCAGCATTTT. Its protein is CASSQLDQPQHF. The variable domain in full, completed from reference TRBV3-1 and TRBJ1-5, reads DTAVSQTPKYLVTQMGNDKSIKCEQNLGHDTMYWYKQDSKKFLKIMFSYNNKELIINETVPNRFSPKSPDKAHLNLHINSLELGDSAVYFCASSQLDQPQHFGDGTRLSIL.

Here the CDR3 DNA reads TGTGCCAGCAGCTTGATTTCGCAAAACAATGAGCAGTTCTTC. It is translated as CASSLISQNNEQFF. The rearrangement joins TRBV5-4 to TRBJ2-1, with D unresolved. CDR1 is SGHNT and CDR2 is YYREEE in the germline V gene (reference sequence). This CDR3 comprises 14 residues. The germline V and J ends were trimmed by 1 base and 5 bases, with 10 bases remaining between them.

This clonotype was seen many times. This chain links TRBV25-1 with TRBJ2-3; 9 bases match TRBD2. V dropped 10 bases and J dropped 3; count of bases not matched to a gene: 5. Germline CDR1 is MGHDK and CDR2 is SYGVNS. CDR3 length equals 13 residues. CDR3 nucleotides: TGTGCCACCTCAGGACTAGCGACAGATACGCAGTATTTT. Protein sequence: CATSGLATDTQYF.

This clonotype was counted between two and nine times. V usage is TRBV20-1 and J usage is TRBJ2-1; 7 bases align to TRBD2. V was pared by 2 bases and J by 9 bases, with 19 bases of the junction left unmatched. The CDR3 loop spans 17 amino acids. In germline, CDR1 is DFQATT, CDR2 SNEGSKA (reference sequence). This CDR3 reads CSARPGRWAGDGGEQFF. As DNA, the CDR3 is TGCAGTGCTAGACCTGGGAGATGGGCGGGAGATGGCGGTGAGCAGTTCTTC.

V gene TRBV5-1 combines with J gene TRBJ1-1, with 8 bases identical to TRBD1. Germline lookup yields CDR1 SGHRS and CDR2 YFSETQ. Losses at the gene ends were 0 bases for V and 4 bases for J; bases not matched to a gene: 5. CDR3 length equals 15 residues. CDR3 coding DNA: TGCGCCAGCAGCTTGGCTTTAACAGGGGGCACTGAAGCTTTCTTT. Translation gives CASSLALTGGTEAFF.

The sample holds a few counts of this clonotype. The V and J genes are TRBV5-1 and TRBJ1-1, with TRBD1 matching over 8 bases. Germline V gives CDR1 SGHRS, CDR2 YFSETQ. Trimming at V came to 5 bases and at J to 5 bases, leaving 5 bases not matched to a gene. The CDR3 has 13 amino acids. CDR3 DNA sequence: TGCGCCAGCAGTAGGACAGGGCAAACTGAAGCTTTCTTT. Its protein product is CASSRTGQTEAFF.

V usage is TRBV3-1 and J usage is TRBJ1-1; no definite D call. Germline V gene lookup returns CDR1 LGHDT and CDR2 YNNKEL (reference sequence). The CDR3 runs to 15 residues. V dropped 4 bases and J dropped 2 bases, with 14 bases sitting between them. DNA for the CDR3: TGTGCCAGCAGCCCTACGGTGGGAAGCAACACTGAAGCTTTCTTT. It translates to CASSPTVGSNTEAFF.

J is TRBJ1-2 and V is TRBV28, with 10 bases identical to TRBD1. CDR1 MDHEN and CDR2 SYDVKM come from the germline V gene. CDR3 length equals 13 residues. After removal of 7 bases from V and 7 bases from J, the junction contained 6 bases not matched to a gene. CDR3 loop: CASTDRGLAGYTF. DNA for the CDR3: TGTGCCAGCACCGACAGGGGGCTGGCTGGCTACACCTTC.

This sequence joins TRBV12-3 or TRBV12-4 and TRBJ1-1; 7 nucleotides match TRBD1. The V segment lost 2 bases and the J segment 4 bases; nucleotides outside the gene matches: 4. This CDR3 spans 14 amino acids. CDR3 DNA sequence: TGTGCCAGCAGTTTAATGGGACAGCTCACTGAAGCTTTCTTT. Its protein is CASSLMGQLTEAFF.

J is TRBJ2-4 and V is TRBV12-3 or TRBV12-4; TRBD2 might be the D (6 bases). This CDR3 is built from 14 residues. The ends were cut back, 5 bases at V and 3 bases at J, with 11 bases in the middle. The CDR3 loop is CASSPSGVKNIQYF. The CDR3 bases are TGTGCCAGCAGTCCTTCGGGGGTCAAAAACATTCAGTACTTC.

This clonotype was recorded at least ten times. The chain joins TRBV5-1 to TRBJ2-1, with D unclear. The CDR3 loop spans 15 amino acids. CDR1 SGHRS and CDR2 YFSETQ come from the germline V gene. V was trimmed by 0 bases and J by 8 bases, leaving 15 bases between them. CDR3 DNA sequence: TGCGCCAGCAGCTTGGCCGCGGCCGATGGGGATGAGCAGTTCTTC. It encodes CASSLAAADGDEQFF.

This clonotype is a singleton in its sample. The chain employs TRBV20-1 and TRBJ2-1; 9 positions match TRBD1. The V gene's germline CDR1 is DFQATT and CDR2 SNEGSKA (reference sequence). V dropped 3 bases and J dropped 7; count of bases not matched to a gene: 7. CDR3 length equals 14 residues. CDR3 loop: CSASPGQGGNEQFF. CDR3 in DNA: TGCAGTGCTAGCCCGGGACAGGGAGGGAATGAGCAGTTCTTC.

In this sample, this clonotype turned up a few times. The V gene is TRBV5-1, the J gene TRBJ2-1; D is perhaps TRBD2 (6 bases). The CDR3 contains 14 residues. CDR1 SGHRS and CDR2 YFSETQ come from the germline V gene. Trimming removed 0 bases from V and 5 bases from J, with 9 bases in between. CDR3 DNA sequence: TGCGCCAGCAGCTTGGCTAGCGAACACAATGAGCAGTTCTTC. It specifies CASSLASEHNEQFF.